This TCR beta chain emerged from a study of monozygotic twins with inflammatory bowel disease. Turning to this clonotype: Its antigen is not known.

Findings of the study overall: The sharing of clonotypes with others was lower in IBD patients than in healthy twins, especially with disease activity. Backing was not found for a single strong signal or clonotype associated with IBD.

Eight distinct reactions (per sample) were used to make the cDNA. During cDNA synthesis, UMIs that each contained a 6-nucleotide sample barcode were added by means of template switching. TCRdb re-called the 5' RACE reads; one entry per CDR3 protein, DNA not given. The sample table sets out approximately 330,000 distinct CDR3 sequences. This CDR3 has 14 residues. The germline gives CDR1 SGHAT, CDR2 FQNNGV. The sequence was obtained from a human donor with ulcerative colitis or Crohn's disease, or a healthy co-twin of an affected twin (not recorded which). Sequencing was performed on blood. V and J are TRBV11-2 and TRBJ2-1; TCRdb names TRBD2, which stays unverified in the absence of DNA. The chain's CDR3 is CASSPFGRLNEQFF.